This entry is about one T cell receptor (beta chain). TCRbeta library preparation incorporated unique molecular identifiers. A single record per CDR3 protein comes from TCRdb applying MiXCR to the PCR reads. Of more than 150,000 distinct CDR3 sequences listed, around 6.8% are singletons. The data belong to a study of T-cell reconstitution after alpha-beta-depleted transplantation in children. Germline-derived CDR1 and CDR2 are SGHRS and YFSETQ. This CDR3 comprises 16 residues. V was clipped by 5 bases and J by 1 base, with 18 bases between them. The V and J genes are TRBV5-1 and TRBJ1-1; D may be TRBD1 (6 bases). The sample was PBMCs from the stem cell graft donor, taken from the stem cell graft. The clonotype comes from a human donor who donated a stem cell graft to a child with Wiskott-Aldrich syndrome. In DNA form, the CDR3 reads TGCGCCAGCAGACGTACGGGACACCCTTCGAACACTGAAGCTTTCTTT. Residues: CASRRTGHPSNTEAFF.